These 21 T cell receptor beta chains originate from one sample sequenced in a study of cytomegalovirus exposure and HLA in healthy donors. The study ran its PCR with 60 Vbeta and 13 Jbeta primers. Some clones are missing from TCRdb's copy, which holds only in-frame ones; the method was immunoSEQ multiplex PCR. The table has approximately 100,000 clones, roughly four fifths seen once. Sequenced sample: PBMCs. Receptor source: a man aged 45-65 years in good health and CMV-seronegative.

V and J are TRBV14 and TRBJ2-5; D gene unclear. The V end was cut by 2 bases, the J end by 0 bases, with 4 bases between. This CDR3 region has 13 residues. Looked up from germline, CDR1 is SGHDN and CDR2 is FVKESK. CDR3 sequence (DNA): TGTGCCAGCAGCCAACAGTACCAAGAGACCCAGTACTTC. This gives the protein CASSQQYQETQYF. Supplemented by reference TRBV14 and TRBJ2-5, the full variable domain reads EAGVTQFPSHSVIEKGQTVTLRCDPISGHDNLYWYRRVMGKEIKFLLHFVKESKQDESGMPNNRFLAERTGGTYSTLKVQPAELEDSGVYFCASSQQYQETQYFGPGTRLLVL.

This sequence joins TRBV5-1 and TRBJ2-3; 8 nucleotides match TRBD2. The ends lost 3 bases at V and 4 bases at J; junction bases unmatched: 4. Germline values: CDR1 SGHRS, CDR2 YFSETQ. This CDR3 has 14 amino acids. CDR3 loop: CASSSGGKADTQYF. DNA for the CDR3: TGCGCCAGCAGCTCGGGGGGGAAGGCAGATACGCAGTATTTT.

The CDR3 DNA reads TGTGCCAGCAGCCTCTCGGGGGGGAGGGTTCCCTACGAGCAGTACTTC. This gives the protein CASSLSGGRVPYEQYF. This chain uses TRBV4-2 with TRBJ2-7, with 8 bases aligning to TRBD2. CDR3 length: 16 amino acids. J lost 2 bases, V lost 4 bases, and 10 bases had no gene match. Germline V lookup: CDR1 LGHNA, CDR2 YNFKEQ.

The V gene is TRBV10-3, the J gene TRBJ1-5, with D perhaps matching TRBD1 (6 bases). The CDR3 length is 15 residues. From germline, CDR1 is ENHRY and CDR2 SYGVKD. The V gene lost 0 bases and the J gene lost 7 bases, with 13 bases spanning the gap. The CDR3 loop reads CAISESTGSYQPQHF. The CDR3 DNA reads TGTGCCATCAGTGAGTCTACAGGGTCTTACCAGCCCCAGCATTTT.

V gene TRBV2 combines with J gene TRBJ2-1; the match to TRBD1 covers 7 bases. The CDR3 has 15 amino acids. Germline lookup yields CDR1 SNHLY and CDR2 FYNNEI. The V gene end was trimmed by 1 base and the J gene end by 6 bases; junction bases not matched to a gene: 6. CDR3 nucleotides: TGTGCCAGCAGTGAAGGAGACAGGGAAAGCAATGAGCAGTTCTTC. This sequence encodes CASSEGDRESNEQFF.

The V and J genes are TRBV19 and TRBJ2-3; no reliable D call. V shed 0 bases and J shed 3 bases, with 7 bases lying between them. There are 14 residues in the CDR3. Looked up from germline, CDR1 is LNHDA and CDR2 is SQIVND (reference sequence). CDR3 in amino acids: CASSIEVTTDTQYF. CDR3 DNA: TGTGCCAGTAGTATAGAGGTTACTACAGATACGCAGTATTTT.

The chain carries TRBV6-5 and TRBJ2-7, with unresolved D. This CDR3 comprises 14 residues. Germline CDR1 reads MNHEY; CDR2 reads SVGAGI. Trimming removed 0 bases at V and 0 bases at J, with 6 bases between. CDR3 DNA: TGTGCCAGCAGTTACTCGAGGTCCTCCTACGAGCAGTACTTC. Amino acid sequence: CASSYSRSSYEQYF.

The chain combines TRBV4-2 with TRBJ2-6; 14 bases are a match to TRBD2. Trimming removed 4 bases from V and 3 bases from J; junction bases left unmatched: 11. Germline V gene data show CDR1 as LGHNA and CDR2 as YNFKEQ. The CDR3 length is 20 residues. The CDR3 is CASSPILTSGRAGGANVLTF. Written as DNA, the CDR3 is TGTGCCAGCAGCCCGATCTTGACTAGCGGGAGGGCCGGTGGGGCCAACGTCCTGACTTTC.

J is TRBJ2-3 and V is TRBV9, with D possibly TRBD1 on 6 matching bases. The CDR3 sequence is 16 residues long. V dropped 4 bases and J dropped 0 bases, with 15 bases sitting between them. The germline gives CDR1 SGDLS, CDR2 YYNGEE. Written as DNA, the CDR3 is TGTGCCAGCAGCTTCCACAGGGATGGCAGCACAGATACGCAGTATTTT. This sequence encodes CASSFHRDGSTDTQYF.

This chain connects TRBV11-3 to TRBJ1-1; no firm D call. CDR1 and CDR2 (germline): SGHNT, YENEEA. The germline V and J ends were trimmed by 2 bases and 4 bases, with 8 bases remaining between them. CDR3 size: 13 residues. CDR3 nucleotides: TGTGCCAGCAGCTTACGGGGAGGCACTGAAGCTTTCTTT. Amino acids: CASSLRGGTEAFF. Complete variable domain (other parts from reference TRBV11-3 and TRBJ1-1): EAGVVQSPRYKIIEKKQPVAFWCNPISGHNTLYWYLQNLGQGPELLIRYENEEAVDDSQLPKDRFSAERLKGVDSTLKIQPAELGDSAVYLCASSLRGGTEAFFGQGTRLTVV.

The chain is built from TRBV6-5 and TRBJ2-1, with 11 bases aligning to TRBD1. Germline CDR1 is MNHEY and CDR2 is SVGAGI. CDR3 length: 15 amino acids. V lost 6 bases and J lost 2; bases outside the gene matches: 3. The CDR3 here is CASSPDRGPYNEQFF. The CDR3 bases are TGTGCCAGCAGCCCGGACAGGGGGCCCTACAATGAGCAGTTCTTC.

The rearrangement joins TRBV29-1 to TRBJ2-1, with 11 bases fitting TRBD2. The V segment lost 4 bases and the J segment 9 bases; nucleotides outside the gene matches: 8. The V gene's germline CDR1 is SQVTM and CDR2 ANQGSEA. The CDR3 is 14 amino acids. This CDR3 is CSVGTSGSRGEQFF. In nucleotides, the CDR3 is TGCAGCGTTGGCACTAGCGGGAGTCGGGGTGAGCAGTTCTTC.

The chain is built from TRBV11-2 and TRBJ1-4, with 7 bases aligning to TRBD1. The length of the CDR3 is 14 residues. Germline V gene lookup returns CDR1 SGHAT and CDR2 FQNNGV. V lost 5 bases, J lost 7 bases, and 7 bases stayed unmatched. CDR3 protein: CASSPTGSSEKLFF. In DNA, the CDR3 is TGTGCCAGCAGCCCGACAGGGTCGTCTGAAAAACTGTTTTTT.

CDR3 sequence (DNA): TGTGCCAGCAGTTCCCAGGGGGCGAGCACTGAAGCTTTCTTT. Encoded protein: CASSSQGASTEAFF. The V and J genes are TRBV2 and TRBJ1-1, with TRBD1 identical over 8 bases. J was trimmed by 4 bases and V by 5 bases; bases with no gene match: 6. Germline CDR1 and CDR2: SNHLY and FYNNEI. This CDR3 region has 14 residues.

V gene TRBV7-9 combines with J gene TRBJ2-3; the match to TRBD2 covers 8 bases. V gave up 6 bases and J gave up 7 bases; unmatched junction bases: 9. This CDR3 contains 14 residues. Germline V CDR1 and CDR2: SEHNR, FQNEAQ (reference sequence). CDR3 amino acids: CASSYRTSSHTQYF. CDR3 DNA: TGTGCCAGCAGTTACCGGACTAGCTCCCATACGCAGTATTTT.

CDR3 nucleotide sequence: TGTGCCAGCAGTTTATCGTGGACAGGAGAAGCGTATGGCTACACCTTC. It yields the protein CASSLSWTGEAYGYTF. The chain has TRBV27 and TRBJ1-2, with TRBD1 identical over 7 bases. The germline V gene encodes CDR1 MNHEY and CDR2 SMNVEV (reference sequence). The V segment lost 0 bases and the J segment 5 bases; nucleotides outside the gene matches: 9. The CDR3 runs to 16 residues.

The count of this clone is one. The rearrangement uses TRBV19 and TRBJ2-7; possibly TRBD1 for D (6 bases). Germline CDR1 reads LNHDA; CDR2 reads SQIVND (reference sequence). The CDR3 runs to 15 residues. V lost 0 bases to trimming and J lost 3 bases, with 12 bases between them. Here the CDR3 DNA reads TGTGCCAGTAGTATAGATCTGGAGACAGGCTACGAGCAGTACTTC. It specifies CASSIDLETGYEQYF.

The V call is TRBV5-1, the J call TRBJ2-4; TRBD1 matches 7 bases. V shed 0 bases, J shed 6 bases, and the junction held 3 bases outside the gene matches. The germline V gene encodes CDR1 SGHRS and CDR2 YFSETQ. CDR3 size: 14 residues. CDR3 nucleotide sequence: TGCGCCAGCAGCTTGGCCGGGACAGTAAACATTCAGTACTTC. It codes for CASSLAGTVNIQYF. Full variable domain (rest looked up from reference TRBV5-1 and TRBJ2-4): KAGVTQTPRYLIKTRGQQVTLSCSPISGHRSVSWYQQTPGQGLQFLFEYFSETQRNKGNFPGRFSGRQFSNSRSEMNVSTLELGDSALYLCASSLAGTVNIQYFGAGTRLSVL.

The chain recombines TRBV28 with TRBJ2-5; D ambiguous. The J call may be in error: the DNA end matches TRBJ2-7 better. CDR1 is MDHEN, CDR2 SYDVKM, per germline. CDR3 size: 14 residues. CDR3 sequence reads: CASSVHVELYEQYF. CDR3 DNA sequence: TGTGCCAGCAGCGTTCACGTGGAGCTCTACGAGCAGTACTTC.

Only one count was recorded for this clone. This chain uses TRBV7-9 with TRBJ2-3; perhaps TRBD2 as D (5 bases). The CDR3 covers 13 residues. The germline CDR1 and CDR2 sequences are SEHNR and FQNEAQ (reference sequence). The V end lost 5 bases, the J end lost 6 bases, and 12 bases lay between the germline ends. CDR3 sequence: CASSIDGDDTQYF. CDR3 DNA sequence: TGTGCCAGCAGCATTGACGGGGATGATACGCAGTATTTT.

This clone was recorded many times. V gene TRBV28 combines with J gene TRBJ1-1; tentatively, D is TRBD1 (6 bases). V shed 7 bases and J shed 3 bases, with 9 bases lying between them. CDR1 is MDHEN, CDR2 SYDVKM, per germline. This CDR3 is 12 amino acids long. The CDR3 here is CASNWGHTEAFF. The CDR3 DNA reads as TGTGCCAGCAATTGGGGGCACACTGAAGCTTTCTTT.